These T cell receptor beta chains were read from a single sample in a study of blood T cell repertoires in COVID-19. Repertoires were generated with immunoSEQ multiplex PCR, while TCRdb's copy carries only in-frame clones and drops some. Here the sample spans 150,000 to 200,000 clones, roughly 80% being singletons. The sample was peripheral blood. These receptors came from a man aged 60 to 69 with active or convalescent COVID-19. CDR3s include the opening cysteine and the closing phenylalanine or tryptophan. Each record gives: clone size, D gene, V gene, J gene, CDR3 protein, CDR3 DNA. The D gene is left open where the match is weak. Size is omitted from some rows. Given values are once, few, many or a class for expanded clones.

abundance: .; d_gene: TRBD2; v_gene: TRBV28; j_gene: TRBJ2-1; CDR3aa: CASEAGGSYNEQFF; CDR3nt: TGTGCCAGCGAAGCGGGAGGCTCCTACAATGAGCAGTTCTTC
abundance: .; d_gene: .; v_gene: TRBV30; j_gene: TRBJ1-2; CDR3aa: CAWTTISPNYGYTF; CDR3nt: TGTGCCTGGACGACTATCTCTCCTAACTATGGCTACACCTTC
abundance: .; d_gene: .; v_gene: TRBV5-1; j_gene: TRBJ2-3; CDR3aa: CASSFTALDTQYF; CDR3nt: TGCGCCAGCAGCTTTACAGCCCTAGATACGCAGTATTTT
abundance: .; d_gene: .; v_gene: TRBV19; j_gene: TRBJ1-6; CDR3aa: CASSSPGEYNSPLHF; CDR3nt: TGTGCCAGTAGTTCTCCTGGGGAGTATAATTCACCCCTCCACTTT
abundance: .; d_gene: .; v_gene: TRBV3-1/TRBV3-2; j_gene: TRBJ2-7; CDR3aa: CASSQGTRSYEQYF; CDR3nt: TGTGCCAGCAGCCAAGGTACGCGCTCCTACGAGCAGTACTTC
abundance: .; d_gene: TRBD2; v_gene: TRBV19; j_gene: TRBJ2-3; CDR3aa: CASSLTSGSTDTQYF; CDR3nt: TGTGCCAGTAGCCTTACTAGCGGGAGCACAGATACGCAGTATTTT
abundance: .; d_gene: .; v_gene: TRBV29-1; j_gene: TRBJ2-4; CDR3aa: CSARPGISGKNIQYF; CDR3nt: TGCAGCGCCCGTCCCGGGATTTCAGGCAAAAACATTCAGTACTTC
abundance: once; d_gene: TRBD2; v_gene: TRBV5-5; j_gene: TRBJ2-1; CDR3aa: CASRDGRGYNEQFF; CDR3nt: TGTGCCAGCAGGGACGGGAGGGGTTACAATGAGCAGTTCTTC
abundance: .; d_gene: .; v_gene: TRBV6-5; j_gene: TRBJ1-5; CDR3aa: CASSYSQGNQPQHF; CDR3nt: TGTGCCAGCAGTTACTCCCAGGGCAATCAGCCCCAGCATTTT
abundance: .; d_gene: .; v_gene: TRBV5-1; j_gene: TRBJ2-7; CDR3aa: CASSLGSAYEQYF; CDR3nt: TGCGCCAGCAGCCTAGGCAGTGCCTACGAGCAGTACTTC
abundance: .; d_gene: .; v_gene: TRBV7-9; j_gene: TRBJ2-2; CDR3aa: CASSFGAPNTGELFF; CDR3nt: TGTGCCAGCAGCTTTGGGGCCCCCAACACCGGGGAGCTGTTTTTT
abundance: .; d_gene: .; v_gene: TRBV7-2; j_gene: TRBJ2-3; CDR3aa: CASSLVVGREDTQYF; CDR3nt: TGTGCCAGCAGCTTAGTAGTGGGTCGGGAAGATACGCAGTATTTT
abundance: .; d_gene: .; v_gene: TRBV9; j_gene: TRBJ2-3; CDR3aa: CASSVGATSTDTQYF; CDR3nt: TGTGCCAGCAGCGTAGGAGCCACTAGCACAGATACGCAGTATTTT
abundance: .; d_gene: TRBD2; v_gene: TRBV4-1; j_gene: TRBJ2-3; CDR3aa: CASSQDRTSGETDTQYF; CDR3nt: TGCGCCAGCAGCCAAGATCGGACTAGCGGGGAGACAGATACGCAGTATTTT
abundance: .; d_gene: .; v_gene: TRBV7-3; j_gene: TRBJ2-6; CDR3aa: CASSQNSLVLTF; CDR3nt: TGTGCCAGCAGCCAAAATTCACTCGTCCTGACTTTC
abundance: few; d_gene: .; v_gene: TRBV5-1; j_gene: TRBJ1-3; CDR3aa: CASSPDLSRSGNTIYF; CDR3nt: TGCGCCAGCAGTCCGGACTTGTCGAGGTCTGGAAACACCATATATTTT
abundance: .; d_gene: .; v_gene: TRBV6-5; j_gene: TRBJ2-7; CDR3aa: CASSNRVSYEQYF; CDR3nt: TGTGCCAGCAGTAACAGGGTCTCCTACGAGCAGTACTTC
abundance: .; d_gene: .; v_gene: TRBV25-1; j_gene: TRBJ2-3; CDR3aa: CASSEWGDASTDTQYF; CDR3nt: TGTGCCAGCAGTGAATGGGGGGACGCAAGCACAGATACGCAGTATTTT
abundance: few; d_gene: TRBD1; v_gene: TRBV5-5; j_gene: TRBJ2-1; CDR3aa: CASSLQGTTNNEQFF; CDR3nt: TGTGCCAGCAGCCTACAGGGGACCACCAACAATGAGCAGTTCTTC
abundance: .; d_gene: .; v_gene: TRBV18; j_gene: TRBJ2-7; CDR3aa: CASSPPGSNYEQYF; CDR3nt: TGTGCCAGCTCACCGCCCGGGTCTAATTACGAGCAGTACTTC
abundance: .; d_gene: .; v_gene: TRBV7-9; j_gene: TRBJ1-3; CDR3aa: CASSLEGVSGNTIYF; CDR3nt: TGTGCCAGCAGCTTAGAGGGAGTCTCTGGAAACACCATATATTTT
abundance: .; d_gene: TRBD1; v_gene: TRBV27; j_gene: TRBJ2-1; CDR3aa: CASSSLGQPRPGSIF; CDR3nt: TGTGCCAGCAGCTCCCTGGGACAGCCGAGACCGGGGTCGATCTTC
abundance: once; d_gene: TRBD2; v_gene: TRBV11-3; j_gene: TRBJ2-2; CDR3aa: CASSLFGGRATGELFF; CDR3nt: TGTGCCAGCAGCTTATTTGGCGGGAGGGCGACCGGGGAGCTGTTTTTT
abundance: .; d_gene: .; v_gene: TRBV6-5; j_gene: TRBJ1-2; CDR3aa: CASSYSGRAYYGYTF; CDR3nt: TGTGCCAGCAGTTACTCGGGCAGGGCTTACTATGGCTACACCTTC